This TCR beta chain is from a study of blood T cell repertoires in COVID-19. Whole-study context: Collection of acute and convalescent COVID-19 samples took place in the United States, Italy and Spain.

Per the germline V gene, CDR1 is LGHDT and CDR2 is YNNKEL (reference sequence). The junction had 0 bases not matched to a gene; V was cut back by 1 base and J by 3 bases. The CDR3 is made up of 15 amino acids. Original processing methods: The authors estimated nucleated cell counts from reference gene primer amplification. Using immunoSEQ multiplex PCR, the repertoire was profiled, and TCRdb retains in-frame clones only, with some absent. V, J and clone size are those of that table, while D and trimming were read from the DNA. The sample lists fewer than 200,000 clones; approximately 92% were seen once.

The TCR originated in a man between 50 and 59 years old with acute or convalescent COVID-19. This chain links TRBV3-1 (or the pseudogene TRBV3-2) with TRBJ1-6; 7 nucleotides agree with TRBD1. The sequenced sample was peripheral blood. The chain's CDR3 is CASSQGDSYNSPLHF. In DNA form, the CDR3 reads TGTGCCAGCAGCCAAGGGGACAGCTATAATTCACCCCTCCACTTT.